This TCR beta chain was documented in a study of blood T cell repertoires in COVID-19. Study summary: Whether acute or convalescent, the COVID-19 samples came from the United States, Italy and Spain. Nucleic acid was either cDNA or gDNA, and it came from T cells, B-cell-depleted T cells, or PBMCs.

The CDR3 length is 16 residues. V shed 2 bases and J 9 bases; nucleotides not matched to a gene: 9. The germline gives CDR1 MNHEY, CDR2 SVGAGI. In the original processing: From reference gene primer amplification, estimates of nucleated cell counts were derived. The table came from immunoSEQ multiplex PCR; TCRdb's copy has only in-frame clones and leaves some out. V, J and clone size derive from that table, while D and trimming were established from the DNA sequence. The data hold 300,000 to 350,000 clones, with 65% to 85% observed a single time. This sequence joins TRBV6-5 and TRBJ1-6; 8 nucleotides match TRBD1. The clonotype comes from a man in his thirties or forties with active or convalescent COVID-19. Source material: peripheral blood. The CDR3 loop reads CASSYIPRTGSSPLHF. CDR3 sequence (DNA): TGTGCCAGCAGTTACATCCCAAGGACAGGGAGTTCACCCCTCCACTTT.